A selection of T cell receptor beta chains follows, all from one sample in a study of blood T cell repertoires in COVID-19. Here immunoSEQ multiplex PCR was the method, and the copy in TCRdb shows in-frame clones only, minus some. The sample has about 250,000 clones, 80% to 85% seen once; the top ten hold 1.5% to 1.7%. The sample was peripheral blood. These receptors were collected from a middle-aged woman who had recovered from COVID-19. Both conserved end residues are part of each CDR3. A D gene is named only where the DNA matches it firmly. Some rows have no size entry. The others give once, few or many, or a class for an expanded clone.

d_call: TRBD1
j_call: TRBJ2-3
clone_size: NA
v_call: TRBV2
cdr3_nt: TGTGCCAGCAGTGAAGTCCAGGGGGCGATAGGGTCAGATACGCAGTATTTT
cdr3_aa: CASSEVQGAIGSDTQYF

d_call: TRBD2
j_call: TRBJ2-1
clone_size: NA
v_call: TRBV20-1
cdr3_nt: TGCAGTGCTAGTAGTAGCGGGGGAGACTCCTACAATGAGCAGTTCTTC
cdr3_aa: CSASSSGGDSYNEQFF

d_call: TRBD1
j_call: TRBJ2-7
clone_size: NA
v_call: TRBV7-8
cdr3_nt: TGTGCCAGCAGCTCGTCGTTGACAGGGGGCATCAACGAGCAGTACTTC
cdr3_aa: CASSSSLTGGINEQYF

d_call: NA
j_call: TRBJ1-5
clone_size: once
v_call: TRBV5-3
cdr3_nt: TGTGCCAGAAGCTTGGGGCTGGCCCCCAATCAGCCCCAGCATTTT
cdr3_aa: CARSLGLAPNQPQHF

d_call: NA
j_call: TRBJ1-5
clone_size: NA
v_call: TRBV6-5
cdr3_nt: TGTGCCAGCACAGGTGGGGGGGATCAGCCCCAGCATTTT
cdr3_aa: CASTGGGDQPQHF

d_call: NA
j_call: TRBJ1-2
clone_size: NA
v_call: TRBV2
cdr3_nt: TGTGCCAGCAGTGAAGAGTGGGGCCCTAACTATGGCTACACCTTC
cdr3_aa: CASSEEWGPNYGYTF

d_call: TRBD2
j_call: TRBJ2-1
clone_size: NA
v_call: TRBV27
cdr3_nt: TGTGCCAGCAGTTTTTACGCGGGGGGGAGGAATGAGCAGTTCTTC
cdr3_aa: CASSFYAGGRNEQFF

d_call: NA
j_call: TRBJ1-4
clone_size: NA
v_call: TRBV29-1
cdr3_nt: TGCAGCGTTGAGGGAAGGGCGGGTGAAAAACTGTTTTTT
cdr3_aa: CSVEGRAGEKLFF

d_call: NA
j_call: TRBJ1-2
clone_size: NA
v_call: TRBV14
cdr3_nt: TGTGCCAGCAGCCAAGGTGGCAGGGTCGAACTTAACTATGGCTACACCTTC
cdr3_aa: CASSQGGRVELNYGYTF

d_call: NA
j_call: TRBJ2-1
clone_size: once
v_call: TRBV29-1
cdr3_nt: TGCAGCGTTGCATCAGGGCCCGTAAACAATGAGCAGTTCTTC
cdr3_aa: CSVASGPVNNEQFF

d_call: NA
j_call: TRBJ1-1
clone_size: few
v_call: TRBV11-2
cdr3_nt: TGTGCCAGCTCCGATAAACAAGGGAGGGTCAACGCTGAAGCTTTCTTT
cdr3_aa: CASSDKQGRVNAEAFF

d_call: NA
j_call: TRBJ2-1
clone_size: NA
v_call: TRBV3-1/TRBV3-2
cdr3_nt: TGTGCCAGCAGCCAAGAGTGGGTACAGAACAATGAGCAGTTCTTC
cdr3_aa: CASSQEWVQNNEQFF

d_call: NA
j_call: TRBJ1-2
clone_size: NA
v_call: TRBV18
cdr3_nt: TGTGCCAGCTCACCACCGTCGGTCGGGGGTGGATATGGCTACACCTTC
cdr3_aa: CASSPPSVGGGYGYTF

d_call: NA
j_call: TRBJ1-2
clone_size: few
v_call: TRBV30
cdr3_nt: TGTGCCTGGAGTCCTGACATCTATGGCTACACCTTC
cdr3_aa: CAWSPDIYGYTF

d_call: TRBD2
j_call: TRBJ2-5
clone_size: NA
v_call: TRBV28
cdr3_nt: TGTGCCAGCAGTTTATCGACCCCCCTACTAGCGGAGCGAGGGGCCCAGTACTTC
cdr3_aa: CASSLSTPLLAERGAQYF

d_call: TRBD1
j_call: TRBJ2-1
clone_size: NA
v_call: TRBV11-3
cdr3_nt: TGTGCCAGCAGCTCCCGGGGTGGGACAGGGAGAGTCAATGAGCAGTTCTTC
cdr3_aa: CASSSRGGTGRVNEQFF

d_call: NA
j_call: TRBJ1-3
clone_size: NA
v_call: TRBV7-2
cdr3_nt: TGTGCCAGCAGCTCACAGGGCGCCTCTGGAAACACCATATATTTT
cdr3_aa: CASSSQGASGNTIYF

d_call: TRBD2
j_call: TRBJ2-3
clone_size: NA
v_call: TRBV30
cdr3_nt: TGTGCCTCCCGGACTAGCGGAGATACGCAGTATTTT
cdr3_aa: CASRTSGDTQYF

d_call: NA
j_call: TRBJ1-3
clone_size: NA
v_call: TRBV30
cdr3_nt: TGTGCCTGGTCCCCAGGGTCTGGAAACACCATATATTTT
cdr3_aa: CAWSPGSGNTIYF

d_call: TRBD2
j_call: TRBJ2-1
clone_size: NA
v_call: TRBV10-2
cdr3_nt: TGCGCCAGCAGTCTAGCGGGGGGCCACAATGAGCAGTTCTTC
cdr3_aa: CASSLAGGHNEQFF

d_call: TRBD1
j_call: TRBJ2-3
clone_size: NA
v_call: TRBV5-1
cdr3_nt: TGCGCCAGCACCCCTGGACAGGGGATCACAGATACGCAGTATTTT
cdr3_aa: CASTPGQGITDTQYF

d_call: NA
j_call: TRBJ2-3
clone_size: NA
v_call: TRBV28
cdr3_nt: TGTGCCAGCAGTTTATTACTGGGAGGACTAGATACGCAGTATTTT
cdr3_aa: CASSLLLGGLDTQYF

d_call: TRBD2
j_call: TRBJ2-7
clone_size: NA
v_call: TRBV30
cdr3_nt: TGTGCCTGGAGTATAGGACTAGCGGGCGAGCAGTACTTC
cdr3_aa: CAWSIGLAGEQYF

d_call: TRBD2
j_call: TRBJ2-1
clone_size: few
v_call: TRBV10-2
cdr3_nt: TGCGCCAGCAGTTTACTAGCGGGGGGGTTCAATGAGCAGTTCTTC
cdr3_aa: CASSLLAGGFNEQFF

d_call: NA
j_call: TRBJ2-1
clone_size: NA
v_call: TRBV14
cdr3_nt: TGTGCCAGCAGCCGACAGGCAACTTACAATGAGCAGTTCTTC
cdr3_aa: CASSRQATYNEQFF

d_call: NA
j_call: TRBJ2-7
clone_size: NA
v_call: TRBV7-9
cdr3_nt: TGTGCCAGCAGCTTAAGCCCAACCTACGAGCAGTACTTC
cdr3_aa: CASSLSPTYEQYF

d_call: NA
j_call: TRBJ1-2
clone_size: NA
v_call: TRBV2
cdr3_nt: TGTGCCAGCCAAAATACAGGGCTTGCATCTGGCTACACCTTC
cdr3_aa: CASQNTGLASGYTF

d_call: NA
j_call: TRBJ2-3
clone_size: NA
v_call: TRBV24-1
cdr3_nt: TGTGCCACCAGTGATTTCTGGGGCTCCGGCACAGATACGCAGTATTTT
cdr3_aa: CATSDFWGSGTDTQYF

d_call: NA
j_call: TRBJ1-3
clone_size: NA
v_call: TRBV5-5
cdr3_nt: TGTGCCAGCAGCTTGCGTAGGGGGACTGGAAACACCATATATTTT
cdr3_aa: CASSLRRGTGNTIYF

d_call: TRBD1
j_call: TRBJ1-5
clone_size: NA
v_call: TRBV6-5
cdr3_nt: TGTGCCAGCAGTCCCCAGGGGGTCCTTCAGCCCCAGCATTTT
cdr3_aa: CASSPQGVLQPQHF

d_call: NA
j_call: TRBJ1-2
clone_size: NA
v_call: TRBV12-3/TRBV12-4
cdr3_nt: TGTGCCAGCAGTGCAGGGGTAGCCTATGGCTACACCTTC
cdr3_aa: CASSAGVAYGYTF

d_call: NA
j_call: TRBJ2-1
clone_size: NA
v_call: TRBV15
cdr3_nt: TGTGCCACCAGCAGAGATACCTGGGGAGATGAGCAGTTCTTC
cdr3_aa: CATSRDTWGDEQFF

d_call: TRBD1
j_call: TRBJ2-3
clone_size: NA
v_call: TRBV5-1
cdr3_nt: TGCGCCAGCAGCTTAAGACAGGGATATAGTGATACGCAGTATTTT
cdr3_aa: CASSLRQGYSDTQYF

d_call: NA
j_call: TRBJ1-6
clone_size: NA
v_call: TRBV9
cdr3_nt: TGTGCCAGCAGTGCCCGGGTGGCGTCCTATAATTCACCCCTCCACTTT
cdr3_aa: CASSARVASYNSPLHF

d_call: NA
j_call: TRBJ1-1
clone_size: once
v_call: TRBV4-1
cdr3_nt: TGCGCCAGCAGCCAATACTCCGGGGGGAGGGGGACTGAAGCTTTCTTT
cdr3_aa: CASSQYSGGRGTEAFF

d_call: TRBD2
j_call: TRBJ2-7
clone_size: NA
v_call: TRBV27
cdr3_nt: TGTGCCAGCAGTGGCCGGACTAGCGCTGACGAGCAGTACTTC
cdr3_aa: CASSGRTSADEQYF

d_call: NA
j_call: TRBJ1-6
clone_size: NA
v_call: TRBV2
cdr3_nt: TGTGCCACACACCGGACAATAGGTTCACCCCTCCACTTT
cdr3_aa: CATHRTIGSPLHF

d_call: TRBD1
j_call: TRBJ1-2
clone_size: NA
v_call: TRBV14
cdr3_nt: TGTGCCAGCAGCCAAGATTCGCAGGGGGCCTATGGCTACACCTTC
cdr3_aa: CASSQDSQGAYGYTF

d_call: NA
j_call: TRBJ1-2
clone_size: NA
v_call: TRBV2
cdr3_nt: TGTGCCAGCAGTGAATCCGAGAGGCCCCACTATGGCTACACCTTC
cdr3_aa: CASSESERPHYGYTF

d_call: TRBD1
j_call: TRBJ1-2
clone_size: NA
v_call: TRBV4-1
cdr3_nt: TGCGCCAGCAGCCAAGTTTTCACAGGGGATTGGTATGGCTACACCTTC
cdr3_aa: CASSQVFTGDWYGYTF

d_call: NA
j_call: TRBJ2-1
clone_size: NA
v_call: TRBV2
cdr3_nt: TGTGCCAGCAGTGAAGGTACCTACAATGAGCAGTTCTTC
cdr3_aa: CASSEGTYNEQFF

d_call: NA
j_call: TRBJ1-1
clone_size: few
v_call: TRBV4-2
cdr3_nt: TGTGCCAGCAGCCAAGAAACATCGCACACTGAAGCTTTCTTT
cdr3_aa: CASSQETSHTEAFF

d_call: NA
j_call: TRBJ1-2
clone_size: NA
v_call: TRBV28
cdr3_nt: TGTGCCAGCAGTTTGCTCGGTCTAAATGGCTACACCTTC
cdr3_aa: CASSLLGLNGYTF

d_call: NA
j_call: TRBJ1-1
clone_size: NA
v_call: TRBV29-1
cdr3_nt: TGCAGCGTTCCCTGGGACACGGGAAACACTGAAGCTTTCTTT
cdr3_aa: CSVPWDTGNTEAFF

d_call: TRBD1
j_call: TRBJ1-1
clone_size: many
v_call: TRBV15
cdr3_nt: TGTGCCACCAGCAGAACCCCGGGACAGTATGAAGCTTTCTTT
cdr3_aa: CATSRTPGQYEAFF

d_call: TRBD2
j_call: TRBJ2-1
clone_size: NA
v_call: TRBV10-2
cdr3_nt: TGCGCCAGCAGGGCGGGACTAGCGGGAAACAATGAGCAGTTCTTC
cdr3_aa: CASRAGLAGNNEQFF

d_call: NA
j_call: TRBJ2-2
clone_size: NA
v_call: TRBV13
cdr3_nt: TGTGCCAGCAGAACCGGAGGGTCCCCGGGGGAGCTGTTTTTT
cdr3_aa: CASRTGGSPGELFF

d_call: TRBD1
j_call: TRBJ2-7
clone_size: NA
v_call: TRBV5-1
cdr3_nt: TGCGCCAGCAGCTTGTTGGGACAGGGTGGGTACGAGCAGTACTTC
cdr3_aa: CASSLLGQGGYEQYF

d_call: TRBD2
j_call: TRBJ2-7
clone_size: NA
v_call: TRBV5-4
cdr3_nt: TGTGCCAGCAGCTCCCTCCCGGACGGGGGGTACGAGCAGTACTTC
cdr3_aa: CASSSLPDGGYEQYF

d_call: NA
j_call: TRBJ2-1
clone_size: NA
v_call: TRBV6-1
cdr3_nt: TGTGCCAGCAGTGAAAGAGCTCCAGGCGATGAGCAGTTCTTC
cdr3_aa: CASSERAPGDEQFF

d_call: NA
j_call: TRBJ2-2
clone_size: NA
v_call: TRBV7-6
cdr3_nt: TGTGCCAGCAGCTTACCTCCCCGAGGGACCGGGGAGCTGTTTTTT
cdr3_aa: CASSLPPRGTGELFF

d_call: NA
j_call: TRBJ2-4
clone_size: NA
v_call: TRBV28
cdr3_nt: TGTGCCAGCAGCCTCGGACATCCCTTAGCCAAAAACATTCAGTACTTC
cdr3_aa: CASSLGHPLAKNIQYF

d_call: TRBD1
j_call: TRBJ1-1
clone_size: few
v_call: TRBV19
cdr3_nt: TGTGCCAGTAGTGGGGACAGGGGAATGAACACTGAAGCTTTCTTT
cdr3_aa: CASSGDRGMNTEAFF

d_call: NA
j_call: TRBJ1-4
clone_size: NA
v_call: TRBV2
cdr3_nt: TGTGCCAGCCTTCGGAGGGAGAGCGAAAAACTGTTTTTT
cdr3_aa: CASLRRESEKLFF

d_call: NA
j_call: TRBJ2-7
clone_size: NA
v_call: TRBV6-5
cdr3_nt: TGTGCCAGCAAGGCCCCGGCGAGGAGCGAGCAGTACTTC
cdr3_aa: CASKAPARSEQYF

d_call: NA
j_call: TRBJ2-5
clone_size: NA
v_call: TRBV21-1
cdr3_nt: TGTGCCATCAACACGTACCAAGAGACCCAGTACTTC
cdr3_aa: CAINTYQETQYF

d_call: TRBD1
j_call: TRBJ1-4
clone_size: once
v_call: TRBV7-9
cdr3_nt: TGTGCCAGCAGCGCCAGGGGGCCATCGTCCGGGACTAATGAAAAACTGTTTTTT
cdr3_aa: CASSARGPSSGTNEKLFF